The 21 T cell receptor beta chains reported below all come from one sample, sequenced in a study of T-cell reconstitution after alpha-beta-depleted transplantation in children. The TCRbeta library was prepared with unique molecular identifiers. One entry per CDR3 protein results from TCRdb running MiXCR on the PCR reads. The sample contains some 290,000 distinct CDR3 sequences, around 9.6% of which appear only once. The material sequenced was PBMCs from the stem cell graft donor, taken from the stem cell graft. The source of these receptors is a human donor who donated a stem cell graft to a child with SCID.

The table lists this clonotype with a few counts. The chain uses TRBV5-4 and TRBJ2-3; D is uncertain. CDR1 SGHNT and CDR2 YYREEE come from the germline V gene (reference sequence). Between the trimmed V and J ends, which lost 5 bases and 5 bases, there was a span of 12 bases. The CDR3 loop spans 13 amino acids. The CDR3 DNA follows: TGTGCCAGCAGAAACCAAAACCAAGATACGCAGTATTTT. Amino acids: CASRNQNQDTQYF.

This clonotype showed up just a few times. The V gene is TRBV7-6, the J gene TRBJ2-2, with 9 bases that match TRBD1. Per germline, CDR1 SGHVS and CDR2 FNYEAQ. The CDR3 is 15 amino acids. J gave up 5 bases and V 4 bases, and 5 bases lay outside the gene matches. CDR3 loop: CASSSAQGATGELFF. CDR3 coding DNA: TGTGCCAGCAGCTCGGCACAGGGGGCGACCGGGGAGCTGTTTTTT. Using reference TRBV7-6 and TRBJ2-2 for the parts outside the CDR3, the full variable domain is GAGVSQSPRYKVTKRGQDVALRCDPISGHVSLYWYRQALGQGPEFLTYFNYEAQQDKSGLPNDRFSAERPEGSISTLTIQRTEQRDSAMYRCASSSAQGATGELFFGEGSRLTVL.

This chain joins TRBV6-5 and TRBJ1-1, with TRBD1 identical over 8 bases. Per the germline V gene, CDR1 is MNHEY and CDR2 is SVGAGI. This CDR3 spans 15 amino acids. V was pared by 0 bases and J by 4 bases, with 4 bases of the junction left unmatched. CDR3 DNA sequence: TGTGCCAGCAGTTACTCGGACAGGGTGGGCACTGAAGCTTTCTTT. Protein: CASSYSDRVGTEAFF.

The chain links TRBV29-1 to TRBJ2-7, with 8 bases matching TRBD1. The CDR3 is 12 amino acids. CDR1 and CDR2 (germline): SQVTM, ANQGSEA. With 4 bases clipped from V and 3 bases from J, the junction kept 2 bases outside the gene matches. This CDR3 is CSVGGTGYEQYF. In nucleotides, the CDR3 is TGCAGCGTTGGGGGGACAGGCTACGAGCAGTACTTC.

This sequence joins TRBV7-7 and TRBJ2-2, with D unclear. This CDR3 has 15 residues. CDR1 is SSHAT, CDR2 FNYEAQ, per germline (reference sequence). V was pared by 0 bases and J by 8 bases, with 13 bases between. The CDR3 here is CASSLAARGTGELFF. As DNA, the CDR3 is TGTGCCAGCAGCTTAGCGGCGAGAGGCACGGGGGAGCTGTTTTTT.

This clonotype was detected a few times. The V gene is TRBV5-1, the J gene TRBJ2-1; 9 bases are a match to TRBD1. The CDR3 covers 15 residues. From germline, CDR1 is SGHRS and CDR2 YFSETQ. J was trimmed by 9 bases and V by 2 bases; bases with no gene match: 9. This CDR3 reads CASSFGDREFGEQFF. CDR3 in DNA: TGCGCCAGCAGCTTTGGGGACAGGGAATTTGGTGAGCAGTTCTTC.

This clonotype was counted only a few times. V and J are TRBV5-1 and TRBJ2-2; D remains unclear. Germline-derived CDR1 and CDR2 are SGHRS and YFSETQ. The V end lost 7 bases, the J end lost 7 bases, and 8 bases lay between the germline ends. This CDR3 comprises 11 residues. The CDR3 bases are TGCGCCAGCGACGACGGCGGGGAGCTGTTTTTT. Translated: CASDDGGELFF.

The sample holds a few counts of this clonotype. The V and J genes are TRBV12-3 or TRBV12-4 and TRBJ2-2; D perhaps matches TRBD1 (5 bases). Trimming removed 2 bases at V and 3 bases at J, with 10 bases between. The CDR3 is made up of 15 amino acids. The CDR3 is CASSLSDKYTGELFF. As DNA, the CDR3 is TGTGCCAGCAGTTTATCGGACAAATACACCGGGGAGCTGTTTTTT.

This clonotype occurred a few times. CDR3 sequence reads: CASSDRANTGELFF. CDR3 DNA sequence: TGTGCCAGCAGTGACCGGGCTAACACCGGGGAGCTGTTTTTT. The chain uses TRBV2 and TRBJ2-2; D is uncertain. The CDR3 has 14 residues. Trimming stripped 3 bases from V and 2 bases from J, with 7 bases between. Per germline, CDR1 SNHLY and CDR2 FYNNEI.

The gene calls are TRBV7-9 and TRBJ1-1; 9 nucleotides align to TRBD1. This CDR3 is 15 amino acids long. The trim removed 3 bases at V and 5 bases at J, leaving 7 bases unmatched. Germline loops: CDR1 SEHNR, CDR2 FQNEAQ (reference sequence). CDR3 amino acids: CASSFLQGARTEAFF. Here the CDR3 DNA reads TGTGCCAGCAGCTTCTTACAGGGGGCTCGTACTGAAGCTTTCTTT.

Ten or more counts support this clonotype. The gene calls are TRBV7-3 and TRBJ2-1, with 8 bases matching TRBD2. In germline, CDR1 is SGHTA, CDR2 FQGTGA. This CDR3 contains 15 residues. Trimming removed 1 base from V and 8 bases from J; junction bases left unmatched: 7. The CDR3 is CASSLSSGVVYEQFF. In DNA form, the CDR3 reads TGTGCCAGCAGCTTAAGTAGCGGGGTGGTATATGAGCAGTTCTTC.

This clonotype was seen repeatedly, ten times or more. The V call is TRBV29-1, the J call TRBJ2-7, with a weak D call TRBD1 (6 bases). Germline assignment: CDR1 SQVTM and CDR2 ANQGSEA. Trimming took 5 bases from V and 4 from J, leaving 12 bases between them. The CDR3 is made up of 12 amino acids. The CDR3 DNA sequence: TGCAGCGTTCACAACAGGGATTACGAGCAGTACTTC. Protein sequence: CSVHNRDYEQYF.

The J gene is TRBJ2-1, the V gene TRBV20-1; no reliable D call. Germline V gives CDR1 DFQATT, CDR2 SNEGSKA (reference sequence). Trimming stripped 0 bases from V and 6 bases from J, with 12 bases between. The CDR3 extends over 14 amino acids. DNA of the CDR3: TGCAGTGCTAGAGACCCTAGAAGTGTCAATGAGCAGTTCTTC. Translated: CSARDPRSVNEQFF.

This rearrangement joins TRBV12-3 or TRBV12-4 to TRBJ2-2, with D possibly called TRBD1 or TRBD2 (5 bases each). CDR3 length: 15 residues. Trimming left V 4 bases short and J 4 bases short, with 13 bases between. This CDR3 reads CASSYRTGATGELFF. CDR3 DNA: TGTGCCAGCAGTTATAGGACTGGGGCCACCGGGGAGCTGTTTTTT.

This clonotype was detected a few times. J is TRBJ1-4 and V is TRBV2; no clear D. The V end lost 2 bases, the J end lost 2 bases, and 6 bases lay between the germline ends. Germline loops: CDR1 SNHLY, CDR2 FYNNEI. This CDR3 has 14 amino acids. CDR3 nucleotide sequence: TGTGCCAGCAGTGAATGGGAGACTAATGAAAAACTGTTTTTT. Its protein product is CASSEWETNEKLFF. Looking up the rest from reference TRBV2 and TRBJ1-4 gives the full variable domain: EPEVTQTPSHQVTQMGQEVILRCVPISNHLYFYWYRQILGQKVEFLVSFYNNEISEKSEIFDDQFSVERPDGSNFTLKIRSTKLEDSAMYFCASSEWETNEKLFFGSGTQLSVL.

The chain recombines TRBV7-9 with TRBJ2-7; tentative D call: TRBD1 (6 bases). The CDR3 consists of 13 residues. Germline-derived CDR1 and CDR2 are SEHNR and FQNEAQ (reference sequence). V was trimmed by 5 bases and J by 3 bases, leaving 11 bases between them. The CDR3: CASSQDRNYEQYF. The CDR3 DNA is TGTGCCAGCAGCCAGGACAGAAACTACGAGCAGTACTTC. The entire variable domain, with the rest obtained from reference TRBV7-9 and TRBJ2-7, is as follows: DTGVSQNPRHKITKRGQNVTFRCDPISEHNRLYWYRQTLGQGPEFLTYFQNEAQLEKSRLLSDRFSAERPKGSFSTLEIQRTEQGDSAMYLCASSQDRNYEQYFGPGTRLTVT.

This clonotype was recorded a few times. V is TRBV15 and J is TRBJ2-1, with D maybe TRBD1 (6 bases). V lost 2 bases and J 5 bases, leaving 10 bases between the germline ends. The V gene's germline CDR1 is LNHNV and CDR2 YYDKDF (reference sequence). CDR3 size: 14 residues. The CDR3 sequence is CATSRPQGNNEQFF. CDR3 coding DNA: TGTGCCACCAGCAGACCACAGGGAAACAATGAGCAGTTCTTC.

This clonotype has more than one count but fewer than ten. The V call is TRBV12-3 or TRBV12-4, the J call TRBJ1-5, with D unresolved. The V and J ends lost 3 bases and 9 bases respectively, with 21 bases between them. CDR3 length equals 16 residues. CDR3 protein: CASSLVSWAAGRPQHF. The DNA of the CDR3 is TGTGCCAGCAGTTTGGTATCCTGGGCGGCGGGTAGGCCCCAGCATTTT.

This clonotype has only a few counts. This chain connects TRBV12-3 or TRBV12-4 to TRBJ1-2; TRBD1 might be the D (5 bases). Trimming removed 5 bases from V and 3 bases from J, with 13 bases in between. The CDR3 runs to 14 residues. DNA for the CDR3: TGTGCCAGCAGTCCCGGGACGGCTTACTATGGCTACACCTTC. It specifies CASSPGTAYYGYTF.

The chain links TRBV11-2 to TRBJ2-7, with TRBD1 matching over 9 bases. J lost 4 bases, V lost 5 bases, and 6 bases had no gene match. Germline V gene sequence: CDR1 SGHAT, CDR2 FQNNGV. The CDR3 covers 14 residues. The CDR3 DNA reads as TGTGCCAGCAGCCCCGGGACAGGGTGGTACGAGCAGTACTTC. As protein: CASSPGTGWYEQYF.

This rearrangement joins TRBV9 to TRBJ2-3; possibly TRBD1 for D (5 bases). Germline V gives CDR1 SGDLS, CDR2 YYNGEE. V lost 5 bases to trimming and J lost 2 bases, with 15 bases between them. The CDR3 has 15 residues. This chain's CDR3 is CASSVLRGLTDTQYF. In DNA form, the CDR3 reads TGTGCCAGCAGTGTCCTAAGGGGTCTCACAGATACGCAGTATTTT.